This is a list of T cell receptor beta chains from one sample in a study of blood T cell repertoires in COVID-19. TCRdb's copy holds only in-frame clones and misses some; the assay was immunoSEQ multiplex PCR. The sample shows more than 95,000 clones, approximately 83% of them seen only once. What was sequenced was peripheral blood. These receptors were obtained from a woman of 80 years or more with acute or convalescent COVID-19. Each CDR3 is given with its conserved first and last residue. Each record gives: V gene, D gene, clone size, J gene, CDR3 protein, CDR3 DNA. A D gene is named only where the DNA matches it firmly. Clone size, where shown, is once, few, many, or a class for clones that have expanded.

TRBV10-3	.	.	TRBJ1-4	CATSGTPEKLFF	TGTGCCACGAGCGGTACCCCAGAAAAACTGTTTTTT
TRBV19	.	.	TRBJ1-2	CASSVGTGATHGYTF	TGTGCCAGTAGTGTCGGCACAGGTGCCACCCACGGCTACACCTTC
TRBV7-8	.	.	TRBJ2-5	CASTPLRQETQYF	TGTGCCAGCACCCCCCTTCGCCAGGAGACCCAGTACTTC
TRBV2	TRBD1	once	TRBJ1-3	CAQQGEGTPGNTIYF	TGTGCACAGCAGGGGGAAGGGACCCCCGGAAACACCATATATTTT
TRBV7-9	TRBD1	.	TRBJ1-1	CASSLFGGQTTEAFF	TGTGCCAGCAGCTTATTTGGGGGACAGACCACTGAAGCTTTCTTT
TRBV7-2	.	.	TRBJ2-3	CASSLAAGDTQYF	TGTGCCAGCAGCTTAGCAGCAGGGGATACGCAGTATTTT
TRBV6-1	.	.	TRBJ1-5	CASSEGQPQHF	TGTGCCAGCAGTGAGGGCCAGCCCCAGCATTTT
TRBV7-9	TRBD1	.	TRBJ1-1	CASQLIQGQGQFRGTEAFF	TGTGCCTCACAGCTTATTCAGGGACAGGGCCAATTCAGGGGAACTGAAGCTTTCTTT
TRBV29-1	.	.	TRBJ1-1	CSALRNTEAFF	TGCAGCGCCCTCCGGAACACTGAAGCTTTCTTT
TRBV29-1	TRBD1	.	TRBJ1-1	CSVSEPDRVKAFF	TGCAGCGTTTCCGAACCCGACAGGGTTAAAGCTTTCTTT
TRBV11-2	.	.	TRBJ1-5	CASSRQSGGNQPQHF	TGTGCCAGCAGCCGCCAATCGGGGGGGAATCAGCCCCAGCATTTT
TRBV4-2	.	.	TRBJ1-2	CASSQDRVERGYTF	TGTGCCAGCAGCCAAGACAGGGTGGAAAGAGGCTACACCTTC
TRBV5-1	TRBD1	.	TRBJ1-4	CASSLGTGKATNEKLFF	TGCGCCAGCAGCTTGGGGACAGGGAAAGCAACTAATGAAAAACTGTTTTTT
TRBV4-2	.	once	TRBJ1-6	CASSHLQGSSPLHF	TGTGCCAGCAGCCACCTACAGGGAAGTTCACCCCTCCACTTT
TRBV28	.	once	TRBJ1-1	CASSFRDTEAFF	TGTGCCAGCAGTTTCAGGGACACTGAAGCTTTCTTT
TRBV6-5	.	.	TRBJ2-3	CASSYVATDTQYF	TGTGCCAGCAGTTACGTGGCTACAGATACGCAGTATTTT
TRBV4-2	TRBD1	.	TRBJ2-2	CASSQEGDRVSGELFF	TGTGCCAGCAGCCAAGAGGGGGACAGGGTATCCGGGGAGCTGTTTTTT
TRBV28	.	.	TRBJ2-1	CASSLLWTANEQFF	TGTGCCAGCAGCCTTCTTTGGACAGCTAATGAGCAGTTCTTC
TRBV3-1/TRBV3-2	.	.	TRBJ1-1	CASSHKGGGHTEAFF	TGTGCCAGCAGCCACAAGGGGGGGGGTCACACTGAAGCTTTCTTT
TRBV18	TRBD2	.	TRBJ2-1	CASSQGLAGVVGEQFF	TGTGCCAGCTCACAGGGACTAGCGGGGGTGGTTGGCGAGCAGTTCTTC
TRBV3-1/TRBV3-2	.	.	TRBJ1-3	CASSQGRPIGNTIYF	TGTGCCAGCAGCCAAGGCAGGCCGATTGGAAACACCATATATTTT
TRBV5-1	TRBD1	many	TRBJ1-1	CASSLVPGQPLMNTEAFF	TGCGCCAGCAGCTTGGTTCCGGGACAGCCACTCATGAACACTGAAGCTTTCTTT
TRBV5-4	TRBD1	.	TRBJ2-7	CASSSAGQGNHYEQYF	TGTGCCAGCAGCTCGGCGGGACAGGGAAACCACTACGAGCAGTACTTC
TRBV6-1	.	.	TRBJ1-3	CASSDPGFHTIYF	TGTGCCAGCAGTGATCCAGGGTTTCACACCATATATTTT
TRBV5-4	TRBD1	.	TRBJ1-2	CASSFWGQGAGYGYTF	TGTGCCAGCAGCTTCTGGGGACAGGGGGCGGGCTATGGCTACACCTTC
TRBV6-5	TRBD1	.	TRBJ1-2	CATEVGTGSYGYTF	TGTGCCACCGAAGTAGGGACAGGGAGCTATGGCTACACCTTC
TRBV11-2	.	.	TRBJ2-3	CASSLGAGRYTDTQYF	TGTGCCAGCAGCTTGGGCGCTGGCAGGTACACAGATACGCAGTATTTT
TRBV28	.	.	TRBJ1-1	CASSLLGGSWTEAFF	TGTGCCAGCAGTTTGTTGGGGGGAAGTTGGACTGAAGCTTTCTTT
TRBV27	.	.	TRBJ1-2	CASSPGPLGPYGYTF	TGTGCCAGTAGCCCAGGGCCGCTTGGACCCTATGGCTACACCTTC
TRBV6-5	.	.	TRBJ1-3	CASSISSGNTIYF	TGTGCCAGCAGCATTTCCTCTGGAAACACCATATATTTT
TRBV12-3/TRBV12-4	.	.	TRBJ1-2	CASGRIYGYTF	TGTGCCAGCGGCAGGATCTATGGCTACACCTTC
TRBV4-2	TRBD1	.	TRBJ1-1	CASSQRQGGQTEAFF	TGTGCCAGCAGCCAACGACAGGGCGGTCAAACTGAAGCTTTCTTT
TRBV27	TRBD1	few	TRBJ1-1	CASSQFAGTGNTEAFF	TGTGCCAGCAGTCAATTTGCCGGGACAGGGAACACTGAAGCTTTCTTT
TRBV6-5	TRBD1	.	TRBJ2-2	CASRLQGGITGELFF	TGTGCCAGCAGGCTACAGGGGGGAATTACCGGGGAGCTGTTTTTT
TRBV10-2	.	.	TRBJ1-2	CASSDLQGLGYTF	TGCGCCAGCAGTGACCTACAGGGTCTGGGCTACACCTTC
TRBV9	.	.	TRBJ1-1	CASSPVSGEGRAFF	TGTGCCAGCAGTCCAGTAAGCGGGGAGGGGCGGGCTTTCTTT
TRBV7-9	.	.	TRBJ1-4	CASSLGGQTRLEKLFF	TGTGCCAGCAGCTTAGGAGGACAGACCCGTCTTGAAAAACTGTTTTTT
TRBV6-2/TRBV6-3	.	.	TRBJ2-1	CASSYRSRNEQFF	TGTGCCAGCAGTTACCGATCTAGAAATGAGCAGTTCTTC
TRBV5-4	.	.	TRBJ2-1	CASSFSRSSSYNEQFF	TGTGCCAGCAGCTTTTCTCGGAGTAGCTCCTACAATGAGCAGTTCTTC
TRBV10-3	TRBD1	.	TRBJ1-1	CAISGQGDTEAFF	TGTGCCATCAGTGGCCAGGGGGATACTGAAGCTTTCTTT
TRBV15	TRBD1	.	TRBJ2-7	CATSRATGTGWIDEQYF	TGTGCCACCAGCAGGGCCACCGGGACAGGGTGGATCGACGAGCAGTACTTC
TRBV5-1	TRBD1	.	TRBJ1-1	CASSLITGAPEAFF	TGCGCCAGCAGCTTGATAACAGGGGCCCCTGAAGCTTTCTTT
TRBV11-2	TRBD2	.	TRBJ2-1	CASSPGLAGANEQFF	TGTGCCAGCAGCCCGGGACTAGCGGGGGCAAATGAGCAGTTCTTC
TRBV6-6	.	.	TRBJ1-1	CASIYRGQINTEAFF	TGTGCCAGCATCTACCGTGGGCAGATAAACACTGAAGCTTTCTTT
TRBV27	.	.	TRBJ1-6	CASSFRDNSPLHF	TGTGCCAGCAGTTTTCGCGATAATTCACCCCTCCACTTT
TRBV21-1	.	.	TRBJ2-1	CASSKDGRSSYNEQFF	TGTGCCAGCAGCAAAGACGGGAGGAGCTCCTACAATGAGCAGTTCTTC
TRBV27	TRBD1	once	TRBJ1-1	CASSFSGGTVNTEAFF	TGTGCCAGCAGTTTCTCGGGCGGGACAGTGAACACTGAAGCTTTCTTT